This paragraph reports one T cell receptor beta chain. The antigen it binds to is not known. Per-nucleotide qualities are absent, and no much larger clonotype sits a single base away. TRB sequencing was run on genomic DNA with either the immunoSEQ assay at survey resolution or the hsTCRB kit. Under the source paper's analysis protocol: The immunoSEQ software was used for initial read processing, and the LymphoSeq R package was used for repertoire analyses. Clonality was computed as 1 minus normalized Shannon entropy; Gini coefficient was also calculated for each TRB dataset. To infer phenotypes in unsorted samples, TRB sequences from sorted subsets of the recipient or donor were mapped onto the unsorted samples of the same recipient. Entries here come from immuneACCESS through TCRdb and include only in-frame sequences with V and J called. Some clones fail to appear in such tables; in the studies checked, an unresolved V gene covers under half of the shortfall, and the cause of the remainder is unknown. D and trimming were read from the DNA, whereas the V and J calls and clone size are those reported in that table. This sample gives roughly 42,000 clones in total; 90% of them show up just once. Of the sample, 2% to 3% is held by the ten largest clones.

Taken with the paper, the label for treatment or condition translates to: high-dose cyclophosphamide on days +3 and +4 as single-agent GVHD prophylaxis. Busulfan and fludarabine conditioning, a related or unrelated marrow graft, and cyclophosphamide on days +3 and +4 were given to PTCy patients. PTCy-treated patients were drawn from a prospective multi-institutional clinical trial. Mononuclear cells from peripheral blood and bone marrow were separated by Ficoll-Hypaque density centrifugation and then cryopreserved. The sample originates from a study of T cells after posttransplantation cyclophosphamide listed by TCRdb under 2016. Context from the whole study: T cell repertoire reconstitution was tracked by TRB sequencing after myeloablative bone marrow transplantation in which posttransplantation cyclophosphamide was used as GVHD prophylaxis. TRA and TRB clonality were tightly correlated in roughly ten samples, so subsequent TCR analyses focused on TRB only. Public TRB sequences were compared against a database of over 3,000 sequences linked to responses to pathogens, tumor antigens, self-antigens and alloantigens. In 3 patients, up to about 3 additional blood samples taken between 2 and 5.2 years after transplant also underwent TRB sequencing, as did pretransplant blood from a handful of patients. TRB sequencing was performed on blood from all 35 or so PTCy patients with 1-year posttransplant specimens. Antigen receptor sequencing was done on samples from over 30 PTCy-treated patients and from under 20 related bone marrow donors of those patients.

What the research found in general, with its limitations: Donor-recipient similarity was low at 1-2 months but rose over the first year, and later blood repertoires were often dominated by donor CD8+ memory clones. The TRB repertoires of T cells infiltrating skin or the GI tract showed only limited overlap with the TRB repertoires found in blood. Across over 40 patients, TRB clonality was highly associated with recipient CMV seropositivity and CMV reactivation, and diversity in PTCy patients was similar to diversity in CNI/methotrexate controls.

The CDR3 covers 14 residues, taking in both the cysteine and the phenylalanine. The entry retains the CDR3 DNA only, 42 bases that are in frame from base 1. The germline V gene (reference sequence) provides CDR1 GTSNPN and CDR2 SVGIG. Germline trimming amounts to 2 bases on V and 3 bases on J, with 5 as the count of junction bases outside the gene matches. The chain was built from TRBV30 and TRBJ2-7; 9 central nucleotides agree with TRBD1. Source: PBMCs, taken less than 70 days after allogeneic stem cell transplant with posttransplant cyclophosphamide. This TCR was recovered from a male patient between 55 and 70 years old who received an allogeneic stem cell transplant from a related donor and was CMV-positive. Following a transplant, some T lymphocytes may have been derived from the graft donor. The sequence in DNA is TGTGCCTGGAGTCTTGGGACAGGGAGCTACGAGCAGTACTTC. It specifies CAWSLGTGSYEQYF. The entire variable domain, with the stretches around the CDR3 drawn from the reference TRBV30 and TRBJ2-7 proteins, is SQTIHQWPATLVQPVGSPLSLECTVEGTSNPNLYWYRQAAGRGLQLLFYSVGIGQISSEVPQNLSASRPQDRQFILSSKKLLLSDSGFYLCAWSLGTGSYEQYFGPGTRLTVT.